Shown below are 25 T cell receptor beta chains from a single sample sequenced in a study of blood T cell repertoires in COVID-19. Only in-frame clones appear in the TCRdb table, and some are missing; sequencing was by immunoSEQ multiplex PCR. This table has some 81,000 clones, about 95% appearing once. The sequenced sample consisted of peripheral blood. The source of these receptors is a human donor with active COVID-19. The donor label of this sample is uncertain.

This sequence joins TRBV7-2 and TRBJ1-4, with D possibly TRBD1 on 6 matching bases. V was pared by 4 bases and J by 8 bases, with 17 bases between. CDR1 is SGHTA and CDR2 is FQGNSA in the germline V gene. The CDR3 has 15 amino acids. CDR3 sequence reads: CASSYPGTSGEKLFF. Written as DNA, the CDR3 is TGTGCCAGCAGCTACCCCGGGACAAGTGGCGAAAAACTGTTTTTT.

The chain is built from TRBV6-6 and TRBJ2-7; 10 bases are shared with TRBD2. This CDR3 spans 16 amino acids. V lost 0 bases and J lost 3; bases outside the gene matches: 5. Per the germline V gene, CDR1 is MNHNY and CDR2 is SVGAGI (reference sequence). CDR3 protein: CASSYSISSGGYEQYF. CDR3 DNA: TGTGCCAGCAGTTACTCGATCTCTAGCGGGGGCTACGAGCAGTACTTC.

This chain uses TRBV3-1 (or the pseudogene TRBV3-2) with TRBJ2-7; TRBD1 agrees at 7 bases. V lost 0 bases and J lost 1; bases outside the gene matches: 3. Per germline, CDR1 LGHDT and CDR2 YNNKEL (reference sequence). This CDR3 spans 15 amino acids. Here the CDR3 reads CASSQDPRGSYEQYF. The DNA for the CDR3 is TGTGCCAGCAGCCAAGATCCCAGGGGGTCCTACGAGCAGTACTTC.

The chain couples TRBV19 to TRBJ1-1, with D possibly being TRBD1 (6 bases). Trimming shortened V by 1 base and J by 1 base, and 10 bases separated the two germline ends. The length of the CDR3 is 15 residues. The germline V gene has CDR1 LNHDA and CDR2 SQIVND (reference sequence). CDR3 DNA: TGTGCCAGTAGTATAGTCACGGGACAGAACACTGAAGCTTTCTTT. It is translated as CASSIVTGQNTEAFF.

The J gene is TRBJ2-1, the V gene TRBV27, with TRBD2 matching 11 bases. With V trimmed by 5 bases and J by 0 bases, 9 bases remained unmatched. Germline V gene data show CDR1 as MNHEY and CDR2 as SMNVEV (reference sequence). The length of the CDR3 is 18 residues. As DNA, the CDR3 is TGTGCCAGCAGTGGGGTAGCGGGAGGGAAGAGCTCCTACAATGAGCAGTTCTTC. Its protein is CASSGVAGGKSSYNEQFF.

The chain carries TRBV4-1 and TRBJ1-2; D ambiguous. This CDR3 spans 14 amino acids. Germline V gene lookup returns CDR1 MGHRA and CDR2 YSYEKL. V was shortened by 1 base and J by 4 bases, with 10 bases between the two germline ends. In nucleotides, the CDR3 is TGCGCCAGCAGCCAAGTAGGAGGTTCCTATGGCTACACCTTC. It encodes CASSQVGGSYGYTF.

The sample holds one count of this clone. This chain joins TRBV5-1 and TRBJ2-6, with D possibly matching TRBD2 (5 bases). Trimming stripped 2 bases from V and 2 bases from J, with 17 bases between. The V gene's germline CDR1 is SGHRS and CDR2 YFSETQ. CDR3 length: 18 amino acids. The CDR3 sequence: CASSFRKGEGTGANVLTF. The DNA for the CDR3 is TGCGCCAGCAGCTTTCGCAAAGGCGAGGGAACTGGGGCCAACGTCCTGACTTTC.

This chain connects TRBV27 to TRBJ2-5; the match to TRBD1 covers 9 bases. The ends lost 2 bases at V and 5 bases at J; junction bases unmatched: 9. Germline-derived CDR1 and CDR2 are MNHEY and SMNVEV (reference sequence). This CDR3 is 16 amino acids long. The CDR3 spells CASSLGTGYGQETQYF. In nucleotides, the CDR3 is TGTGCCAGCAGTTTAGGGACAGGGTACGGCCAGGAGACCCAGTACTTC.

The chain uses TRBV11-2 and TRBJ2-2, with no clear D. Trimming shortened V by 2 bases and J by 7 bases, and 20 bases separated the two germline ends. CDR3 length: 17 residues. From germline, CDR1 is SGHAT and CDR2 FQNNGV. DNA of the CDR3: TGTGCCAGCAGCTTATTCAGGTCCTTTCGTGAACACGGGGAGCTGTTTTTT. Translating it yields CASSLFRSFREHGELFF.

This rearrangement joins TRBV7-8 to TRBJ2-5; 7 bases are a match to TRBD1. Germline V gene lookup returns CDR1 SGHVS and CDR2 FQNEAQ. The V segment lost 3 bases and the J segment 2 bases; nucleotides outside the gene matches: 18. The CDR3 loop spans 19 amino acids. The DNA for the CDR3 is TGTGCCAGCAGCTTTCGTCAGGGGGTGACGGGCCGCCTTCAAGAGACCCAGTACTTC. Translating gives CASSFRQGVTGRLQETQYF.

This chain links TRBV6-5 with TRBJ1-1, with D perhaps matching TRBD1 (6 bases). This CDR3 region has 15 residues. Germline CDR1 MNHEY, CDR2 SVGAGI. Trimming cost V 7 bases and J 1 base, with 16 bases left between them. In DNA form, the CDR3 reads TGTGCCAGCAACATCTGGGGGCGGAAGAACACTGAAGCTTTCTTT. As protein: CASNIWGRKNTEAFF.

In this sample, this clone turned up once. V gene TRBV18 combines with J gene TRBJ1-2; D gene ambiguous. This CDR3 spans 13 amino acids. The V end lost 1 base, the J end lost 8 bases, and 11 bases lay between the germline ends. Per the germline V gene, CDR1 is KGHSH and CDR2 is LQKENI. DNA of the CDR3: TGTGCCAGCTCACCACGCCAGGAAGGCGGCTACACCTTC. As protein: CASSPRQEGGYTF.

The CDR3 sequence: CASSPGSERVVGELFF. CDR3 bases: TGTGCCAGCAGCCCCGGGTCTGAGCGGGTTGTCGGGGAGCTGTTTTTT. This sequence joins TRBV7-9 and TRBJ2-2; D might be TRBD2 (6 bases). CDR3 size: 16 residues. CDR1 is SEHNR and CDR2 is FQNEAQ in the germline V gene (reference sequence). V lost 5 bases to trimming and J lost 7 bases, with 20 bases between them. Using reference TRBV7-9 and TRBJ2-2 for the parts outside the CDR3, the full variable domain is DTGVSQNPRHKITKRGQNVTFRCDPISEHNRLYWYRQTLGQGPEFLTYFQNEAQLEKSRLLSDRFSAERPKGSFSTLEIQRTEQGDSAMYLCASSPGSERVVGELFFGEGSRLTVL.

The chain recombines TRBV11-2 with TRBJ1-6, with D possibly being TRBD1 (6 bases). Germline values: CDR1 SGHAT, CDR2 FQNNGV. CDR3 length equals 14 residues. Trimming shortened V by 5 bases and J by 10 bases, and 15 bases separated the two germline ends. The CDR3 coding sequence is TGTGCCAGCAGCCCAGGGGTTCTAGTCTCACCCCTCCACTTT. It translates to CASSPGVLVSPLHF.

The CDR3 bases are TGTGCCAGCAGTATGTTGACAGGGTCCACTGAAGCTTTCTTT. Its protein product is CASSMLTGSTEAFF. The gene calls are TRBV28 and TRBJ1-1; TRBD1 agrees at 7 bases. The CDR3 runs 14 residues. Per the germline V gene, CDR1 is MDHEN and CDR2 is SYDVKM. The J segment lost 4 bases and the V segment lost 5 bases, leaving 7 bases of the junction unmatched. The full variable domain, in which reference TRBV28 and TRBJ1-1 provide the parts outside the CDR3, is DVKVTQSSRYLVKRTGEKVFLECVQDMDHENMFWYRQDPGLGLRLIYFSYDVKMKEKGDIPEGYSVSREKKERFSLILESASTNQTSMYLCASSMLTGSTEAFFGQGTRLTVV.

This rearrangement joins TRBV25-1 to TRBJ2-7; TRBD2 matches 10 bases. CDR1 is MGHDK, CDR2 SYGVNS, per germline. Trimming at V came to 1 base and at J to 4 bases, leaving 7 bases not matched to a gene. This CDR3 region has 16 residues. DNA of the CDR3: TGTGCCAGCAGTGAATCAGTCCTAGCGGGGGCTTACGAGCAGTACTTC. This codes for CASSESVLAGAYEQYF.

This clone was seen only once. The chain carries TRBV5-4 and TRBJ2-5; a weak D match, TRBD1 (8 bases). Germline V CDR1 and CDR2: SGHNT, YYREEE (reference sequence). This CDR3 region has 15 residues. Trimming removed 4 bases from V and 4 bases from J, with 17 bases in between. The CDR3 region is CASSAIQGEGETQYF. For the CDR3, the DNA is TGTGCCAGCAGCGCCATACAGGGGGAGGGAGAGACCCAGTACTTC.

The rearrangement links TRBV6-4 to TRBJ2-3, with unresolved D. CDR3 size: 16 residues. Deletions cut 8 bases from V and 1 base from J, with 19 bases between. Germline-derived CDR1 and CDR2 are MRHNA and SNTAGT. This CDR3 is CASGEIPLFRTDTQYF. The CDR3 coding sequence is TGTGCCAGCGGAGAGATCCCCCTATTCCGCACAGATACGCAGTATTTT.

The chain combines TRBV27 with TRBJ1-5, with 10 bases lining up with TRBD1. The CDR3 sequence is 16 residues long. The germline V gene has CDR1 MNHEY and CDR2 SMNVEV (reference sequence). V was clipped by 5 bases and J by 0 bases; unmatched bases: 4. The CDR3, as DNA: TGTGCCAGCAGTAGCGGGACAGGGGTTAGCAATCAGCCCCAGCATTTT. Translating it yields CASSSGTGVSNQPQHF.

The V call is TRBV5-1, the J call TRBJ2-7; D is ambiguous. Germline loops: CDR1 SGHRS, CDR2 YFSETQ. The CDR3 has 13 residues. Trimming left V 0 bases short and J 0 bases short, with 4 bases between. The CDR3 region has the DNA TGCGCCAGCAGCTTGGGGCACTCCTACGAGCAGTACTTC. Encoded protein: CASSLGHSYEQYF.

The chain carries TRBV27 and TRBJ1-2; D is ambiguous. The CDR3 has 14 residues. Germline V gene sequence: CDR1 MNHEY, CDR2 SMNVEV (reference sequence). Between the trimmed V and J ends, which lost 3 bases and 1 base, there was a span of 9 bases. The chain's CDR3 is CASSFRGNNYGYTF. CDR3 nucleotides: TGTGCCAGCAGTTTTCGGGGAAATAACTATGGCTACACCTTC.

The rearrangement links TRBV11-3 to TRBJ2-2, with D possibly TRBD1 on 5 matching bases. Germline assignment: CDR1 SGHNT and CDR2 YENEEA. V lost 5 bases and J lost 4, with 8 bases in between. The length of the CDR3 is 13 residues. The CDR3 nucleotides are TGTGCCAGCAGCCCGACAGTCACCGGGGAGCTGTTTTTT. Its translation is CASSPTVTGELFF.

The chain combines TRBV2 with TRBJ2-7; 11 nucleotides agree with TRBD2. CDR3 length: 18 residues. Germline loops: CDR1 SNHLY, CDR2 FYNNEI. The ends lost 3 bases at V and 1 base at J; junction bases unmatched: 11. The CDR3 bases are TGTGCCAGCAGTGAGGGCCTAGCGGGAGGCTGGAGTTCCTACGAGCAGTACTTC. Amino acid sequence: CASSEGLAGGWSSYEQYF.

This clone was detected once. The chain uses TRBV5-4 and TRBJ2-7; D possibly corresponds to TRBD1 (5 bases). The length of the CDR3 is 14 residues. Per germline, CDR1 SGHNT and CDR2 YYREEE (reference sequence). The V gene lost 4 bases and the J gene lost 6 bases, with 17 bases spanning the gap. CDR3 region: CASSLLGSQGEQYF. The CDR3 DNA sequence: TGTGCCAGCAGCCTTCTTGGGTCCCAGGGCGAGCAGTACTTC.

This sequence joins TRBV20-1 and TRBJ2-3; 8 nucleotides match TRBD2. This CDR3 is 15 amino acids long. From germline, CDR1 is DFQATT and CDR2 SNEGSKA (reference sequence). The V and J ends lost 3 bases and 2 bases, in that order; junction bases with no gene match: 7. CDR3 nucleotide sequence: TGCAGTGCTAGTGAGGGACTAGGGGACACAGATACGCAGTATTTT. It codes for CSASEGLGDTDTQYF.